The 32 T cell receptor beta chains below all came from one sample that was sequenced in a study of vaccination and CD4 T cells after COVID-19. Treatment in this sample: roughly 10-day PBMC culture with coronavirus spike peptide pools or control peptides (ViraFEST assay). Oncomine TCR Beta short-read sequencing was applied to DNA from cultured CD4+ T cells. From the PCR reads, TCRdb called clonotypes with MiXCR, one entry per CDR3 protein. The data contain around 3,300 distinct CDR3 sequences, 60% to 80% of them seen just once; the ten biggest clones take up around 20%. For these TCRs, the target antigens are not known. The sequenced sample was CD4+ T cells from blood, cultured in vitro. These receptors all stem from a human donor who had recovered from COVID-19.

This clonotype was recorded a few times. The J gene is TRBJ1-2, the V gene TRBV7-9; D is undetermined. CDR1 is SEHNR, CDR2 FQNEAQ, per germline (reference sequence). The V end was cut by 5 bases, the J end by 4 bases, with 17 bases between. The CDR3 sequence is 15 residues long. The CDR3 nucleotides read TGTGCCAGCAGCCGTGCGGAGGCCCCTGGCTATGGCTACACCTTC. Protein product: CASSRAEAPGYGYTF.

The chain recombines TRBV25-1 with TRBJ2-2; D may be TRBD1 or TRBD2 (5 bases each). Between the trimmed V and J ends, which lost 3 bases and 3 bases, there was a span of 14 bases. From germline, CDR1 is MGHDK and CDR2 SYGVNS. CDR3 length equals 16 residues. CDR3 in DNA: TGTGCCAGCAGTGAGAACAGGAGGTTGGACACCGGGGAGCTGTTTTTT. Protein sequence: CASSENRRLDTGELFF.

V is TRBV6-4 and J is TRBJ1-1, with TRBD1 identical over 9 bases. Germline CDR1 MRHNA, CDR2 SNTAGT. The trim removed 6 bases at V and 5 bases at J, leaving 7 bases unmatched. The CDR3 is 14 amino acids. CDR3 DNA sequence: TGTGCCAGCAGACTTGGGACAGGGAGAACTGAAGCTTTCTTT. Translated, it gives CASRLGTGRTEAFF.

This clonotype turned up a few times. V is TRBV20-1 and J is TRBJ2-3, with D perhaps matching TRBD2 (5 bases). CDR3 size: 15 residues. The germline CDR1 and CDR2 sequences are DFQATT and SNEGSKA (reference sequence). Trimming cost V 1 base and J 1 base, with 12 bases left between them. This CDR3 reads CSARGWRARTDTQYF. In nucleotides, the CDR3 is TGCAGTGCTAGAGGGTGGCGGGCGCGCACAGATACGCAGTATTTT.

This clonotype was recorded once. The chain uses TRBV25-1 and TRBJ1-3; TRBD1 agrees at 7 bases. CDR3 size: 14 residues. Germline CDR1 reads MGHDK; CDR2 reads SYGVNS. The V and J ends lost 6 bases and 5 bases, in that order; junction bases with no gene match: 7. The CDR3 DNA reads TGTGCCAGCAGGGGCCCGACAGGGAGAAACACCATATATTTT. Its translation: CASRGPTGRNTIYF.

This clonotype was found once. V gene TRBV20-1 combines with J gene TRBJ2-7; 7 bases map to TRBD2. V gave up 7 bases and J gave up 2 bases; unmatched junction bases: 8. This CDR3 contains 13 residues. Germline V gene sequence: CDR1 DFQATT, CDR2 SNEGSKA (reference sequence). The CDR3 coding sequence is TGCAGTGGGGGGGGTCCCCGGGCCTACGAGCAGTACTTC. It specifies CSGGGPRAYEQYF.

This chain uses TRBV5-4 with TRBJ1-2; a possible D gene is TRBD1 (5 bases). The CDR3 has 15 residues. The V gene lost 3 bases and the J gene lost 4 bases, with 16 bases spanning the gap. CDR1 and CDR2 from the germline V gene are SGHNT and YYREEE (reference sequence). This CDR3 is CASSSTAGLIYGYTF. CDR3 DNA: TGTGCCAGCAGCTCGACAGCCGGACTGATCTATGGCTACACCTTC. Full variable domain (rest looked up from reference TRBV5-4 and TRBJ1-2): ETGVTQSPTHLIKTRGQQVTLRCSSQSGHNTVSWYQQALGQGPQFIFQYYREEENGRGNFPPRFSGLQFPNYSSELNVNALELDDSALYLCASSSTAGLIYGYTFGSGTRLTVV.

The chain links TRBV6-1 to TRBJ1-1, with D hard to call. CDR3 size: 13 residues. Trimming shortened V by 6 bases and J by 0 bases, and 8 bases separated the two germline ends. From germline, CDR1 is MNHNS and CDR2 SASEGT. The CDR3 reads CASRSRMNTEAFF. The CDR3, as DNA: TGTGCCAGCAGGAGTCGCATGAACACTGAAGCTTTCTTT.

This sequence joins TRBV20-1 and TRBJ1-4; D is possibly TRBD1 (6 bases). The length of the CDR3 is 15 residues. Germline V CDR1 and CDR2: DFQATT, SNEGSKA (reference sequence). V was cut by 6 bases and J by 7 bases, with 21 bases left in between. Here the CDR3 DNA reads TGCAGTGCCCCCCCGGCCGGGGGCCGTCCTGAAAAACTGTTTTTT. This encodes CSAPPAGGRPEKLFF.

The chain combines TRBV18 with TRBJ1-6; no definite D call. Looked up from germline, CDR1 is KGHSH and CDR2 is LQKENI. The CDR3 is 14 residues long. V lost 2 bases and J 0 bases, leaving 2 bases between the germline ends. In DNA form, the CDR3 reads TGTGCCAGCTCACCAGGCTCCTATAATTCACCCCTCCACTTT. This codes for CASSPGSYNSPLHF.

Notes on this clonotype: One base away lies a much larger clone, so this may be a sequencing read error. The V call is TRBV10-1, the J call TRBJ1-6, with D unresolved. V lost 9 bases and J 14 bases, leaving 14 bases between the germline ends. CDR1 is WNHNN and CDR2 is SYGVQD in the germline V gene (reference sequence). CDR3 size: 11 residues. CDR3 sequence (DNA): TGCGCCAGTCGGACGAGGCCAACCCTCCACTTT. Encoded protein: CASRTRPTLHF.

The rearrangement joins TRBV30 to TRBJ1-6; the D gene is possibly TRBD1 (6 bases). Trimming removed 2 bases at V and 3 bases at J, with 14 bases between. CDR1 GTSNPN and CDR2 SVGIG come from the germline V gene (reference sequence). This CDR3 has 16 residues. Written as DNA, the CDR3 is TGTGCCTGGAGTCTCACGGGACAAATCTATAATTCACCCCTCCACTTT. This codes for CAWSLTGQIYNSPLHF.

Only one count was recorded for this clonotype. V usage is TRBV19 and J usage is TRBJ1-2, with no clear D. CDR3 length: 14 amino acids. Trimming cost V 3 bases and J 0 bases, with 8 bases left between them. Germline lookup yields CDR1 LNHDA and CDR2 SQIVND (reference sequence). As DNA, the CDR3 is TGTGCCAGTAGTATTCTGGGCGCTAACTATGGCTACACCTTC. Protein sequence: CASSILGANYGYTF.

The chain links TRBV6-1 to TRBJ2-1; D is unresolved. This CDR3 has 13 residues. Trimming removed 6 bases from V and 5 bases from J, with 11 bases in between. CDR1 and CDR2 from the germline V gene are MNHNS and SASEGT. The CDR3 region has the DNA TGTGCCAGCAGGCACTCTACCCACAATGAGCAGTTCTTC. Protein sequence: CASRHSTHNEQFF.

This clonotype has only a few counts. The genes are TRBV7-6 and TRBJ2-2; possible D gene TRBD2, 6 bases. The CDR3 consists of 16 residues. The germline V gene encodes CDR1 SGHVS and CDR2 FNYEAQ. With 6 bases removed from V and 6 bases from J, the gap between germline ends came to 20 bases. The CDR3 loop is CASSTSGRMKAGELFF. The CDR3 bases are TGTGCCAGCAGTACCAGTGGGAGGATGAAGGCCGGGGAGCTGTTTTTT.

This chain connects TRBV7-2 to TRBJ2-1; 9 bases fit TRBD2. V shed 6 bases, J shed 4 bases, and the junction held 7 bases outside the gene matches. The germline gives CDR1 SGHTA, CDR2 FQGNSA. This CDR3 has 15 amino acids. The CDR3 DNA reads TGTGCCAGCAGTACGAGCGGGGGGAGGTACAATGAGCAGTTCTTC. This sequence encodes CASSTSGGRYNEQFF.

The gene calls are TRBV6-5 and TRBJ1-6, with D tentatively TRBD1 (6 bases). The CDR3 loop spans 16 amino acids. Trimming took 0 bases from V and 7 from J, leaving 13 bases between them. CDR1 and CDR2 from the germline V gene are MNHEY and SVGAGI. The CDR3 sequence is CASSYSRDTPNSPLHF. The CDR3 nucleotides are TGTGCCAGCAGTTACTCCCGGGACACCCCAAATTCACCCCTCCACTTT.

This chain joins TRBV27 and TRBJ1-5; 7 bases are shared with TRBD1. This CDR3 spans 15 amino acids. With V trimmed by 2 bases and J by 7 bases, 8 bases remained unmatched. CDR1 MNHEY and CDR2 SMNVEV come from the germline V gene (reference sequence). In DNA, the CDR3 is TGTGCCAGCAGTTTAAGTCGACAGGGCGGGCAGCCCCAGCATTTT. Translating gives CASSLSRQGGQPQHF.

This clonotype has more than one count but fewer than ten. This chain connects TRBV4-1 to TRBJ1-1; D is uncertain. This CDR3 contains 14 residues. V gave up 5 bases and J gave up 6 bases, with 16 bases separating them. Germline-derived CDR1 and CDR2 are MGHRA and YSYEKL. The CDR3: CASSSNPNGAEAFF. In nucleotides, the CDR3 is TGCGCCAGCAGCTCGAATCCTAACGGAGCTGAAGCTTTCTTT.

The gene calls are TRBV19 and TRBJ2-7; no definite D call. This CDR3 region has 14 residues. CDR1 and CDR2 (germline): LNHDA, SQIVND (reference sequence). Trimming removed 2 bases from V and 2 bases from J, with 10 bases in between. The CDR3 is CASSIWGDPYEQYF. CDR3 coding DNA: TGTGCCAGTAGTATATGGGGTGATCCCTACGAGCAGTACTTC.

The chain joins TRBV7-2 to TRBJ1-5, with no clear D. V shed 5 bases and J shed 2 bases, with 13 bases lying between them. The CDR3 loop spans 15 amino acids. Germline loops: CDR1 SGHTA, CDR2 FQGNSA. As DNA, the CDR3 is TGTGCCAGCAGCCCCAACTCACTTGGCAATCAGCCCCAGCATTTT. Amino acid sequence: CASSPNSLGNQPQHF. The full variable domain, with the rest looked up from reference TRBV7-2 and TRBJ1-5, is GAGVSQSPSNKVTEKGKDVELRCDPISGHTALYWYRQSLGQGLEFLIYFQGNSAPDKSGLPSDRFSAERTGGSVSTLTIQRTQQEDSAVYLCASSPNSLGNQPQHFGDGTRLSIL.

The chain carries TRBV24-1 and TRBJ2-3; either TRBD1 or TRBD2 may supply D (7 bases each). This CDR3 region has 17 residues. Germline CDR1 is KGHDR and CDR2 is SFDVKD. Trimming cost V 7 bases and J 6 bases, with 25 bases left between them. In nucleotides, the CDR3 is TGTGCCACCAGCTACTCGAGCCAGGGGGGGGCCGGGGATACGCAGTATTTT. Protein sequence: CATSYSSQGGAGDTQYF.

This sequence joins TRBV20-1 and TRBJ2-2, with TRBD2 matching over 7 bases. This CDR3 is 14 amino acids long. CDR1 is DFQATT and CDR2 is SNEGSKA in the germline V gene (reference sequence). Losses at the gene ends were 0 bases for V and 6 bases for J; bases not matched to a gene: 4. CDR3 coding DNA: TGCAGTGCTAGAGATCCTAGCGGACCCGGGGAGCTGTTTTTT. Translated: CSARDPSGPGELFF.

V is TRBV7-2 and J is TRBJ2-7; 7 nucleotides align to TRBD1. Germline V lookup: CDR1 SGHTA, CDR2 FQGNSA. The CDR3 covers 15 residues. The junction had 3 bases not matched to a gene; V was cut back by 1 base and J by 0 bases. The CDR3: CASSLVAGGSYEQYF. The DNA of the CDR3 is TGTGCCAGCAGCTTAGTGGCAGGGGGCTCCTACGAGCAGTACTTC.

The rearrangement uses TRBV6-4 and TRBJ2-2; perhaps TRBD2 as D (7 bases). V was cut by 6 bases and J by 1 base, with 15 bases left in between. Per germline, CDR1 MRHNA and CDR2 SNTAGT. The CDR3 spans 16 residues. The chain's CDR3 is CASSRGSGVNTGELFF. CDR3 nucleotides: TGTGCCAGCAGCAGGGGAAGCGGGGTGAACACCGGGGAGCTGTTTTTT.

The DNA of the CDR3 is TGTGCCAGCAGTGAAGGGGACAGCTCCTACAATGAGCAGTTCTTC. Its protein product is CASSEGDSSYNEQFF. The V call is TRBV6-4, the J call TRBJ2-1; 7 bases are shared with TRBD1. Germline V lookup: CDR1 MRHNA, CDR2 SNTAGT. Losses at the gene ends were 3 bases for V and 0 bases for J; bases not matched to a gene: 2. The CDR3 is 15 amino acids.

This clonotype is termed large. V is TRBV19 and J is TRBJ1-2, with D possibly matching TRBD1 (6 bases). The V end lost 5 bases, the J end lost 4 bases, and 17 bases lay between the germline ends. The CDR3 sequence is 15 residues long. CDR1 LNHDA and CDR2 SQIVND come from the germline V gene (reference sequence). CDR3 coding DNA: TGTGCCAGTAGTTCGCGCCCGGGACACCCCTATGGCTACACCTTC. It specifies CASSSRPGHPYGYTF. The complete variable domain, with remaining parts taken from reference TRBV19 and TRBJ1-2, reads DGGITQSPKYLFRKEGQNVTLSCEQNLNHDAMYWYRQDPGQGLRLIYYSQIVNDFQKGDIAEGYSVSREKKESFPLTVTSAQKNPTAFYLCASSSRPGHPYGYTFGSGTRLTVV.

This chain links TRBV20-1 with TRBJ2-2; 14 positions agree with TRBD2. V gave up 6 bases and J gave up 7 bases; unmatched junction bases: 10. The length of the CDR3 is 16 residues. Germline V gene sequence: CDR1 DFQATT, CDR2 SNEGSKA (reference sequence). In nucleotides, the CDR3 is TGCAGTGCCTCGACTAGCGGGGGGGCCCGAGGCGGGGAGCTGTTTTTT. Translated, it gives CSASTSGGARGGELFF.

With respect to this clonotype: Since a far larger clone is one base different, this is likely a read error. The V call is TRBV7-3, the J call TRBJ1-2; a possible D gene is TRBD1 (6 bases). CDR1 SGHTA and CDR2 FQGTGA come from the germline V gene. The CDR3 length is 17 residues. CDR3 sequence: CARSLAPNRASNYGYTF. The CDR3 DNA follows: TGTGCCCGCAGCTTAGCCCCTAACAGGGCATCTAACTATGGCTACACCTTC.

The chain combines TRBV27 with TRBJ1-3, with D unresolved. The CDR3 runs to 11 residues. Germline CDR1 MNHEY, CDR2 SMNVEV (reference sequence). V was pared by 4 bases and J by 2 bases, with 0 bases between. The CDR3: CASSSGNTIYF. CDR3 nucleotide sequence: TGTGCCAGCAGTTCTGGAAACACCATATATTTT.

The chain couples TRBV6-2 or TRBV6-3 to TRBJ2-3; TRBD2 agrees at 7 bases. This CDR3 comprises 12 residues. After removal of 6 bases from V and 7 bases from J, the junction contained 4 bases not matched to a gene. Germline V gene sequence: CDR1 MNHEY, CDR2 SVGEGT. CDR3 DNA sequence: TGTGCCAGCAGGCAGACTAGCAATACGCAGTATTTT. The encoded protein is CASRQTSNTQYF.

The chain recombines TRBV12-3 or TRBV12-4 with TRBJ1-5; D uncertain. CDR3 length: 13 amino acids. V was shortened by 0 bases and J by 4 bases, with 4 bases between the two germline ends. For the CDR3, the DNA is TGTGCCAGCAGTTTAGCGGGGAATCAGCCCCAGCATTTT. Translating gives CASSLAGNQPQHF.